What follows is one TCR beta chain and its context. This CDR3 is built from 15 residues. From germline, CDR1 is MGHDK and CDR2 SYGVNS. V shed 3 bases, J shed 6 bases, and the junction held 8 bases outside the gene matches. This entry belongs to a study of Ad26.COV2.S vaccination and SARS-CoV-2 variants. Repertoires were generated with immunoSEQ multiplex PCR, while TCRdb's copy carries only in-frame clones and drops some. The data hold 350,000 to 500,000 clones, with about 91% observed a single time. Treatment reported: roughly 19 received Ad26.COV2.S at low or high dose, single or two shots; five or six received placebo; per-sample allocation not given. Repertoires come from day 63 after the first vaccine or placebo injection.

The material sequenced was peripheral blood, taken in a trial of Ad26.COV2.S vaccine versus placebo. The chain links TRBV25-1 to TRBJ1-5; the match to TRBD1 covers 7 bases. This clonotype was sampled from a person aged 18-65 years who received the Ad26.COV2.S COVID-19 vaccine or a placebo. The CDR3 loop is CASSDGGRGPQPQHF. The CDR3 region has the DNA TGTGCCAGCAGTGATGGGGGGAGGGGGCCTCAGCCCCAGCATTTT.